The T cell receptor (beta chain) described here comes from a study of T cells after yellow fever vaccination. Using its own MiXCR run on the 5' RACE reads, TCRdb lists one record per CDR3 protein. Counted here are roughly 300,000 distinct CDR3 sequences, around 7% occurring once; the ten biggest clones make up 15% to 20%. CDR3 size: 14 residues. CDR1 and CDR2 (germline): DFQATT, SNEGSKA (reference sequence). V dropped 7 bases and J dropped 0; count of bases not matched to a gene: 8. The gene calls are TRBV20-1 and TRBJ2-5, with 7 bases matching TRBD2. This specimen consisted of PBMCs, obtained more than 35 days after the first yellow fever vaccination. The receptor was isolated from a man younger than 35 who received the YFV17D yellow fever vaccine. Here the CDR3 DNA reads TGCAGTGGAGCCGGGGGGATCTACCAAGAGACCCAGTACTTC. Amino acids: CSGAGGIYQETQYF.